Listed here are 15 T cell receptor beta chains from one sample, sequenced in a study of glioma-infiltrating T cells after dendritic cell vaccination. Method: immunoSEQ multiplex PCR; TCRdb's copy keeps in-frame clones and lacks some. The sample contains approximately 85,000 clones, 75% to 90% of which appear only once. As for time point: after dendritic cell vaccination, including at tumor progression/relapse. This material consisted of blood, taken after dendritic cell vaccination. The source is a human donor with glioblastoma.

The rearrangement uses TRBV28 and TRBJ2-1, with D maybe TRBD1 (8 bases). The CDR3 has 19 amino acids. Germline CDR1 and CDR2: MDHEN and SYDVKM. Trimming pared 5 bases from V and 3 bases from J, leaving 26 bases between. DNA for the CDR3: TGTGCCAGCAGTCCCAGACAGGGGACTAACATACTCTACTACAATGAGCAGTTCTTC. This codes for CASSPRQGTNILYYNEQFF.

The sample holds a few counts of this clone. The V call is TRBV6-5, the J call TRBJ1-1; TRBD1 aligns across 9 bases. Looked up from germline, CDR1 is MNHEY and CDR2 is SVGAGI. V shed 6 bases, J shed 1 base, and the junction held 0 bases outside the gene matches. The CDR3 sequence is 13 residues long. The CDR3 here is CASRTGGNTEAFF. As DNA, the CDR3 is TGTGCCAGCAGGACAGGGGGGAACACTGAAGCTTTCTTT.

This clone was seen more than once but under ten times. This chain connects TRBV9 to TRBJ2-2, with 13 bases matching TRBD2. V trimming: 3 bases; J trimming: 7 bases; junction bases outside the gene matches: 6. Germline-derived CDR1 and CDR2 are SGDLS and YYNGEE. The CDR3 loop spans 16 amino acids. The CDR3 protein is CASSARLAGGGGELFF. DNA for the CDR3: TGTGCCAGCAGCGCCAGACTAGCGGGGGGCGGCGGGGAGCTGTTTTTT.

CDR3 protein: CASSSRGRETQYF. In DNA, the CDR3 is TGTGCCAGCAGCTCCCGGGGGAGGGAGACCCAGTACTTC. The chain is built from TRBV7-2 and TRBJ2-5; tentative D call: TRBD2 (6 bases). The CDR3 spans 13 residues. Germline CDR1 and CDR2: SGHTA and FQGNSA. V dropped 4 bases and J dropped 5 bases, with 11 bases sitting between them.

This clone was recorded only once. The chain carries TRBV5-4 and TRBJ2-7; 9 bases align to TRBD1. There are 13 residues in the CDR3. Trimming at V came to 3 bases and at J to 10 bases, leaving 8 bases not matched to a gene. In germline, CDR1 is SGHNT, CDR2 YYREEE (reference sequence). The CDR3 DNA follows: TGTGCCAGCAGCTCCGGGACAGGGTCGATACAGTACTTC. Amino acids: CASSSGTGSIQYF.

V and J are TRBV18 and TRBJ2-7, with 7 positions matching TRBD1. Trimming cost V 6 bases and J 2 bases; bases outside gene matches: 13. The length of the CDR3 is 16 residues. Per the germline V gene, CDR1 is KGHSH and CDR2 is LQKENI. In nucleotides, the CDR3 is TGTGCCAGCTCGTTACCTCCCGGGACAGACCCCTACGAGCAGTACTTC. Protein sequence: CASSLPPGTDPYEQYF.

This clone was seen just once. CDR3 coding DNA: TGTGCCAGCAGGAAGGGACAGGGGAATCAGCCCCAGCATTTT. This codes for CASRKGQGNQPQHF. This rearrangement joins TRBV6-5 to TRBJ1-5; 10 bases match TRBD1. The CDR3 is 14 amino acids. Germline V lookup: CDR1 MNHEY, CDR2 SVGAGI. The trim removed 6 bases at V and 4 bases at J, leaving 3 bases unmatched.

CDR3 bases: TGTGCCAGCAGGGGGCTAAGGCTAGCGTCCGGGGAGGGGGGCACAGATACGCAGTATTTT. This gives the protein CASRGLRLASGEGGTDTQYF. The rearrangement uses TRBV2 and TRBJ2-3; D perhaps matches TRBD2 (7 bases). This CDR3 spans 20 amino acids. Germline CDR1 reads SNHLY; CDR2 reads FYNNEI. Trimming took off 6 bases at V and 1 base at J, with 29 bases between the two ends.

The V and J genes are TRBV9 and TRBJ2-3, with 9 nucleotides matching TRBD2. The CDR3 is 15 amino acids. CDR1 and CDR2 from the germline V gene are SGDLS and YYNGEE. The ends lost 4 bases at V and 3 bases at J; junction bases unmatched: 6. Here the CDR3 DNA reads TGTGCCAGCAGCTCCAGACTAGCGGTGACAGATACGCAGTATTTT. Translating gives CASSSRLAVTDTQYF.

The V gene is TRBV14, the J gene TRBJ2-3, with TRBD1 as a possible D gene (5 bases). CDR1 is SGHDN and CDR2 is FVKESK in the germline V gene. Deletions cut 1 base from V and 4 bases from J, with 15 bases between. CDR3 length: 16 amino acids. This chain's CDR3 is CASSQGQYPKADTQYF. CDR3 DNA sequence: TGTGCCAGCAGCCAAGGACAGTACCCCAAGGCAGATACGCAGTATTTT.

This clone has just one count. V and J are TRBV5-1 and TRBJ1-1; the D is unclear. The germline V gene has CDR1 SGHRS and CDR2 YFSETQ. This CDR3 is built from 12 residues. Trimming left V 6 bases short and J 4 bases short, with 10 bases between. The CDR3 DNA follows: TGCGCCAGCAAGTTGGCCTCCACTGAAGCTTTCTTT. This sequence encodes CASKLASTEAFF.

This CDR3 is CATSALQGDEQFF. DNA of the CDR3: TGTGCGACCAGCGCTCTGCAGGGCGATGAGCAGTTCTTC. The V and J genes are TRBV6-5 and TRBJ2-1; tentative D call: TRBD1 (5 bases). The germline gives CDR1 MNHEY, CDR2 SVGAGI. The length of the CDR3 is 13 residues.

The V call is TRBV6-5, the J call TRBJ2-5, with TRBD1 as a possible D gene (5 bases). In germline, CDR1 is MNHEY, CDR2 SVGAGI. The CDR3 totals 13 residues. The germline V and J ends were trimmed by 2 bases and 3 bases, with 7 bases remaining between them. In nucleotides, the CDR3 is TGTGCCAGCAGTTACGGGGCAGAAGAGACCCAGTACTTC. It translates to CASSYGAEETQYF.

V and J are TRBV7-3 and TRBJ2-7, with 12 bases identical to TRBD1. Germline CDR1 and CDR2: SGHTA and FQGTGA. V shed 4 bases and J 6 bases; nucleotides not matched to a gene: 7. The CDR3 runs 15 residues. In DNA, the CDR3 is TGTGCCAGCAGCTCTACGGGACAGGGGGCCAGCGAGCAGTACTTC. Its translation is CASSSTGQGASEQYF.

V is TRBV15 and J is TRBJ2-7, with 7 bases lining up with TRBD1. The germline gives CDR1 LNHNV, CDR2 YYDKDF (reference sequence). This CDR3 is 13 amino acids long. Trimming took 6 bases from V and 5 from J; bases not matched to a gene: 7. In DNA, the CDR3 is TGTGCCACCAGTCCGAGGGGGCTGGACGAGCAGTACTTC. Translating it yields CATSPRGLDEQYF.